This note documents a single T cell receptor beta chain sequence. Its antigen is unidentified. This specimen comes from a study of T cell responses to AZD1222 COVID-19 vaccine. The study, taken as a whole, reports: Only six individuals given AZD1222 were seropositive at baseline. Repertoire sampling occurred only after the peak T cell response. There were vaccine-associated CD4 TCRs across spike, dominant at 160-218 and 743-854. A rise in Spike-specific TCR breadth and depth followed two AZD1222 doses.

Some clones are missing from TCRdb's copy, which holds only in-frame ones; the method was immunoSEQ multiplex PCR. There are approximately 190,000 clones in the sample; roughly 90% occur only once, and approximately 0.98% lies in the top ten. In germline, CDR1 is LGHNA, CDR2 YNFKEQ. The CDR3 covers 14 residues. Deletions cut 3 bases from V and 6 bases from J, with 14 bases between. This clonotype was obtained from an adult in good health. The chain links TRBV4-2 to TRBJ1-2; the D gene is possibly TRBD1 (6 bases). The input for sequencing was peripheral blood, taken on day 0 of AZD1222 vaccination. The CDR3 DNA is TGTGCCAGCAGCCAGGAAGGACAGCGGCATGGCTACACCTTC. Protein: CASSQEGQRHGYTF.